The 28 T cell receptor beta chains reported below all come from one sample, sequenced in a study of shared clonotypes between healthy human individuals. Libraries were prepared by immunoSEQ multiplex PCR; TCRdb keeps only in-frame clonotypes and omits some of them. The table lists 2 million to 3 million clones, just over 90% of them singletons. What was sequenced was naive CD4+ T cells sorted from blood. Specified subset: CD45RA+ positively selected. The receptors come from a man younger than 30 in good health.

This chain joins TRBV15 and TRBJ1-2, with 8 bases that match TRBD1. CDR1 and CDR2 from the germline V gene are LNHNV and YYDKDF (reference sequence). The CDR3 runs 16 residues. Trimming at V came to 3 bases and at J to 3 bases, leaving 9 bases not matched to a gene. CDR3 amino acids: CATSRSRGREDYGYTF. The CDR3 nucleotides read TGTGCCACCAGCAGGTCCAGGGGGCGGGAAGACTATGGCTACACCTTC.

This clone appeared a single time. The CDR3 coding sequence is TGCGCCAGCAGCCAAGGAATAGGGCCCTCCTACGAGCAGTACTTC. It encodes CASSQGIGPSYEQYF. The chain recombines TRBV4-3 with TRBJ2-7; D uncertain. V lost 1 base and J 0 bases, leaving 10 bases between the germline ends. The CDR3 consists of 15 residues. CDR1 and CDR2 (germline): LGHNA, YSLEER.

The rearrangement uses TRBV29-1 and TRBJ1-2; D unclear. From germline, CDR1 is SQVTM and CDR2 ANQGSEA. With 6 bases removed from V and 3 bases from J, the gap between germline ends came to 11 bases. The CDR3 spans 12 residues. The CDR3 here is CSVRPRDYGYTF. The CDR3 region has the DNA TGCAGCGTCCGTCCGAGGGACTATGGCTACACCTTC.

V and J are TRBV1 and TRBJ1-5; the table's D call, TRBD1, has no DNA check behind it. TRBV1 is shown as a pseudogene. This CDR3 comprises 15 residues. CDR3: CTSSRADRAGQPQHF. DNA of the CDR3: TGCACCAGCAGCCGGGCGGACAGGGCAGGTCAGCCCCAGCATTTT.

Only one count was recorded for this clone. Other DNA sequences in this specimen translate into the identical CDR3. The CDR3 is CASSSVYEQYF. For the CDR3, the DNA is TGTGCCAGCAGCTCGGTATACGAGCAGTACTTC. The V gene is TRBV11-2, the J gene TRBJ2-7; D is undetermined. V was cut by 4 bases and J by 4 bases, with 5 bases left in between. This CDR3 has 11 amino acids. Germline V gene data show CDR1 as SGHAT and CDR2 as FQNNGV.

This clone was counted a few times. The chain combines TRBV7-6 with TRBJ1-6; tentatively, D is TRBD1 (6 bases). Germline V lookup: CDR1 SGHVS, CDR2 FNYEAQ. V gave up 8 bases and J gave up 6 bases, with 17 bases separating them. This CDR3 is built from 15 residues. CDR3 protein: CASSTGWGGNSPLHF. The CDR3 bases are TGTGCCAGCTCTACAGGGTGGGGCGGTAATTCACCCCTCCACTTT.

This rearrangement joins TRBV6-1 to TRBJ2-3; D might be TRBD1 (5 bases). Trimming stripped 3 bases from V and 4 bases from J, with 11 bases between. Germline CDR1 reads MNHNS; CDR2 reads SASEGT. CDR3 length: 14 residues. CDR3 in DNA: TGTGCCAGCAGTGACGGCAGGGTCTCAGATACGCAGTATTTT. This gives the protein CASSDGRVSDTQYF.

The rearrangement uses TRBV6-1 and TRBJ2-7, with 8 positions matching TRBD2. Germline V CDR1 and CDR2: MNHNS, SASEGT. This CDR3 comprises 15 residues. V shed 6 bases and J 0 bases; nucleotides not matched to a gene: 7. The CDR3 region is CASRVFGGDSYEQYF. DNA for the CDR3: TGTGCCAGCAGGGTATTCGGGGGGGACTCCTACGAGCAGTACTTC.

V gene TRBV14 combines with J gene TRBJ2-7; no reliable D call. CDR1 is SGHDN, CDR2 FVKESK, per germline. CDR3 size: 13 residues. V gave up 4 bases and J gave up 1 base, with 8 bases separating them. CDR3 coding DNA: TGTGCCAGCAGCCCCGGCAGTTCCTACGAGCAGTACTTC. Protein product: CASSPGSSYEQYF.

The rearrangement joins TRBV5-1 to TRBJ1-4, with 8 bases aligning to TRBD1. The germline gives CDR1 SGHRS, CDR2 YFSETQ. CDR3 length equals 19 residues. J gave up 0 bases and V 0 bases, and 10 bases lay outside the gene matches. The CDR3 region is CASSLGTGLGRATNEKLFF. In nucleotides, the CDR3 is TGCGCCAGCAGCTTGGGGACAGGGTTAGGGCGTGCAACTAATGAAAAACTGTTTTTT.

Concerning this clone itself: Different DNA sequences within this sample yield the same CDR3. The rearrangement uses TRBV9 and TRBJ2-5, with TRBD1 identical over 7 bases. Germline V gives CDR1 SGDLS, CDR2 YYNGEE. This CDR3 contains 13 residues. The V gene end was trimmed by 3 bases and the J gene end by 1 base; junction bases not matched to a gene: 0. CDR3 sequence: CASSAGGQETQYF. In nucleotides, the CDR3 is TGTGCCAGCAGCGCAGGGGGCCAAGAGACCCAGTACTTC.

A single count supports this clone. The rearrangement joins TRBV5-6 to TRBJ1-2; 8 bases align to TRBD1. The CDR3 is 18 residues long. V dropped 0 bases and J dropped 8; count of bases not matched to a gene: 18. The germline V gene encodes CDR1 SGHDT and CDR2 YYEEEE. Written as DNA, the CDR3 is TGTGCCAGCAGCTTGGCCGGTATTTGGCAGGGGGCTTCTCACGGCTACACCTTC. Its translation: CASSLAGIWQGASHGYTF. Variable domain in full (rest from reference TRBV5-6 and TRBJ1-2): DAGVTQSPTHLIKTRGQQVTLRCSPKSGHDTVSWYQQALGQGPQFIFQYYEEEERQRGNFPDRFSGHQFPNYSSELNVNALLLGDSALYLCASSLAGIWQGASHGYTFGSGTRLTVV.

The CDR3 DNA sequence: TGTGCCAGCAGCTTTTCGGGGGCGGGCACTGAAGCTTTCTTT. This codes for CASSFSGAGTEAFF. The gene calls are TRBV11-2 and TRBJ1-1, with D tentatively TRBD1 (6 bases). There are 14 residues in the CDR3. Trimming took 3 bases from V and 4 from J, leaving 12 bases between them. CDR1 and CDR2 from the germline V gene are SGHAT and FQNNGV.

The rearrangement joins TRBV5-4 to TRBJ2-5; D call uncertain. The CDR3 runs to 14 residues. CDR1 SGHNT and CDR2 YYREEE come from the germline V gene (reference sequence). V lost 2 bases, J lost 1 base, and 9 bases lay in between. CDR3 bases: TGTGCCAGCAGCTTCGTAGGACGCCAAGAGACCCAGTACTTC. Translating gives CASSFVGRQETQYF.

The genes are TRBV15 and TRBJ2-7, with TRBD1 matching over 8 bases. The germline V gene encodes CDR1 LNHNV and CDR2 YYDKDF (reference sequence). After removal of 3 bases from V and 3 bases from J, the junction contained 13 bases not matched to a gene. This CDR3 comprises 17 residues. DNA of the CDR3: TGTGCCACCAGCAGGGAACTCACCGGGACAGGATACTACGAGCAGTACTTC. This codes for CATSRELTGTGYYEQYF.

The chain uses TRBV15 and TRBJ1-6; 8 positions agree with TRBD1. The CDR3 loop spans 17 amino acids. Germline CDR1 reads LNHNV; CDR2 reads YYDKDF (reference sequence). V shed 10 bases, J shed 0 bases, and the junction held 11 bases outside the gene matches. This CDR3 reads CANVGTGLPSYNSPLHF. Here the CDR3 DNA reads TGTGCCAACGTCGGGACAGGCTTACCCTCCTATAATTCACCCCTCCACTTT.

The chain links TRBV25-1 to TRBJ1-5; D call uncertain. Germline values: CDR1 MGHDK, CDR2 SYGVNS. CDR3 length equals 12 residues. Trimming took off 4 bases at V and 3 bases at J, with 4 bases between the two ends. The CDR3 DNA reads TGTGCCAGCAGTGTCGCCAATCAGCCCCAGCATTTT. Translating gives CASSVANQPQHF.

The gene calls are TRBV18 and TRBJ2-1; D remains unclear. Looked up from germline, CDR1 is KGHSH and CDR2 is LQKENI. V lost 0 bases, J lost 0 bases, and 9 bases lay in between. The CDR3 runs to 16 residues. The CDR3: CASSPPQPSSYNEQFF. CDR3 in DNA: TGTGCCAGCTCACCACCGCAGCCCAGCTCCTACAATGAGCAGTTCTTC. Full variable domain (rest looked up from reference TRBV18 and TRBJ2-1): NAGVMQNPRHLVRRRGQEARLRCSPMKGHSHVYWYRQLPEEGLKFMVYLQKENIIDESGMPKERFSAEFPKEGPSILRIQQVVRGDSAAYFCASSPPQPSSYNEQFFGPGTRLTVL.

The J gene is TRBJ2-1, the V gene TRBV2; 7 nucleotides line up with TRBD2. The CDR3 runs to 15 residues. V shed 3 bases and J 5 bases; nucleotides not matched to a gene: 7. Germline-derived CDR1 and CDR2 are SNHLY and FYNNEI. CDR3 loop: CASSERELWDNEQFF. The DNA of the CDR3 is TGTGCCAGCAGTGAGCGGGAGCTATGGGACAATGAGCAGTTCTTC.

The chain carries TRBV30 and TRBJ2-2, with TRBD1 matching 7 bases. With 4 bases clipped from V and 7 bases from J, the junction kept 15 bases outside the gene matches. This CDR3 is 16 amino acids long. Looked up from germline, CDR1 is GTSNPN and CDR2 is SVGIG (reference sequence). CDR3 coding DNA: TGTGCCTGGATTTCAAGGGGGCGGATTACGGTCGGGGAGCTGTTTTTT. This sequence encodes CAWISRGRITVGELFF.

The chain links TRBV18 to TRBJ2-7; possible D gene TRBD1, 6 bases. The CDR3 totals 11 residues. The V gene lost 5 bases and the J gene lost 6 bases, with 8 bases spanning the gap. Germline V gene data show CDR1 as KGHSH and CDR2 as LQKENI. The CDR3 protein is CASSSRGEQYF. CDR3 nucleotide sequence: TGTGCCAGCTCAAGCAGGGGCGAGCAGTACTTC.

As DNA, the CDR3 is TGTGCCTGGCAGAGGGGACAGTTTAATTCACCCCTCCACTTT. Translating gives CAWQRGQFNSPLHF. This chain connects TRBV30 to TRBJ1-6, with 7 bases aligning to TRBD1. This CDR3 spans 14 amino acids. The trim removed 5 bases at V and 6 bases at J, leaving 7 bases unmatched. Per germline, CDR1 GTSNPN and CDR2 SVGIG (reference sequence).

This sequence joins TRBV7-6 and TRBJ2-1; 7 nucleotides match TRBD2. The CDR3 consists of 17 residues. Per germline, CDR1 SGHVS and CDR2 FNYEAQ. V was clipped by 5 bases and J by 1 base; unmatched bases: 11. The CDR3 sequence is CASSARLGGLSYNEQFF. CDR3 DNA: TGTGCCAGCAGCGCCCGACTGGGGGGGTTATCCTACAATGAGCAGTTCTTC.

Regarding this clone: The junction does not match germline at one end; this may be a read error. The genes are TRBV6-1 and TRBJ2-7, with TRBD1 identical over 9 bases. CDR1 is MNHNS and CDR2 is SASEGT in the germline V gene. This CDR3 comprises 15 residues. The CDR3 protein is CASTEARDRVNEQYF. CDR3 sequence (DNA): TGTGCCAGCACTGAAGCCCGGGACAGGGTGAACGAGCAGTACTTC.

The V call is TRBV6-6, the J call TRBJ2-2; tentatively, D is TRBD1 (7 bases). Trimming removed 6 bases at V and 4 bases at J, with 15 bases between. CDR3 length equals 15 residues. Germline V gene lookup returns CDR1 MNHNY and CDR2 SVGAGI (reference sequence). This CDR3 reads CASRPGTAGTGELFF. The DNA for the CDR3 is TGTGCCAGCAGGCCCGGGACAGCGGGCACCGGGGAGCTGTTTTTT.

The chain carries TRBV10-3 and TRBJ2-3; the match to TRBD2 covers 8 bases. V dropped 6 bases and J dropped 3; count of bases not matched to a gene: 11. Germline loops: CDR1 ENHRY, CDR2 SYGVKD. The CDR3 length is 16 residues. The DNA of the CDR3 is TGTGCCATCAGGCGGGGGGAGAGGGGGTGGACAGATACGCAGTATTTT. Residues: CAIRRGERGWTDTQYF.

The CDR3 reads CAISGTGEREVVEQFF. In nucleotides, the CDR3 is TGTGCCATCAGTGGAACAGGGGAGAGGGAGGTCGTTGAGCAGTTCTTC. The rearrangement joins TRBV10-3 to TRBJ2-1; the D gene is possibly TRBD1 (7 bases). The V and J ends lost 4 bases and 9 bases respectively, with 22 bases between them. The germline gives CDR1 ENHRY, CDR2 SYGVKD. The CDR3 contains 16 residues.

The V and J genes are TRBV5-4 and TRBJ2-1, with TRBD2 identical over 7 bases. V lost 10 bases and J lost 7; bases outside the gene matches: 11. This CDR3 has 13 amino acids. Germline lookup yields CDR1 SGHNT and CDR2 YYREEE (reference sequence). In DNA, the CDR3 is TGTGCCGTTAGCGGGCTGAGGGTAAATGAGCAGTTCTTC. This gives the protein CAVSGLRVNEQFF.